The clone carrying this TCR beta chain was counted a few times. The antigen is undetermined. The record originates from a study of cytomegalovirus exposure and HLA in healthy donors. Study-level results: It was only CMV serostatus that was available as immune exposure information. Cytomegalovirus status was reportedly diagnosed by the classifier with high specificity and sensitivity.

In the PCR, 60 Vbeta and 13 Jbeta primers were used. TCRdb's table, derived via immunoSEQ multiplex PCR, lists solely in-frame clones and lacks some. The sample yields roughly 69,000 clones, approximately 73% seen once. The germline V and J ends were trimmed by 3 bases and 5 bases, with 19 bases remaining between them. The CDR3 extends over 16 amino acids. The germline gives CDR1 SNHLY, CDR2 FYNNEI. This receptor was identified in a man in his fifties in good health and CMV-seronegative. J is TRBJ1-1 and V is TRBV2, with D hard to call. The sample comprised PBMCs. This CDR3 is CASSESGAQPLTEAFF. CDR3 coding DNA: TGTGCCAGCAGTGAGTCGGGAGCGCAGCCCCTGACTGAAGCTTTCTTT.